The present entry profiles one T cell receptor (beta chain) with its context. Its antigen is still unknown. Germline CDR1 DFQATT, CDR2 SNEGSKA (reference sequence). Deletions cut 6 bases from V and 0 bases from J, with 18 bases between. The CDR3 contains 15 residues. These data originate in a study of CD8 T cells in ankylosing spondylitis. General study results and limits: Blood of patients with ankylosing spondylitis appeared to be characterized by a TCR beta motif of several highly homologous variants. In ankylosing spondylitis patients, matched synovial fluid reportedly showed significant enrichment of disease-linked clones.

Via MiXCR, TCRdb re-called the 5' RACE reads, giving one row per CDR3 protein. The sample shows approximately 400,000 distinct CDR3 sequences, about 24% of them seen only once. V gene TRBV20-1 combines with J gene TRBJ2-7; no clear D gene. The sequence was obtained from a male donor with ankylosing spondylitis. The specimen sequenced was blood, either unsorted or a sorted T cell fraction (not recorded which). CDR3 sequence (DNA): TGCAGTGCGAATTCCCTTGGCGCTATCTCCTACGAGCAGTACTTC. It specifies CSANSLGAISYEQYF.